This is a list of T cell receptor beta chains from one sample in a study of T cells expressing NK-cell markers. TCRdb re-called the 5' RACE reads and catalogs CDR3 proteins one per entry, DNA excluded. This table lists 150,000 or so distinct CDR3 sequences. The sample was blood T cells: a sorted CD56 or NKG2C T cell subset, CD4+ or CD8+ T cells, or bulk PBMC T cells (not recorded which). The source is a woman aged 18 to 75 in good health. Both conserved end residues are part of each CDR3.

TRBV4-1	TRBJ2-3	CASSHRESTDTQYF
TRBV2	TRBJ2-7	CASSERLGSEQYF
TRBV12-3/TRBV12-4	TRBJ1-2	CASSTDRVEGYTF
TRBV3-1	TRBJ2-7	CASSHGHAASGLAGYEQYF
TRBV30	TRBJ1-6	CAWSQGLRINSPLHF
TRBV5-1	TRBJ2-1	CASSRTSPSYNEQFF
TRBV7-2	TRBJ2-1	CASSLPTGTGTYNEQFF
TRBV7-3	TRBJ2-2	CASSSGARAGELFF
TRBV25-1	TRBJ2-5	CASKILGYQETQYF
TRBV3-1	TRBJ2-4	CASSDIGHSKNIQYF
TRBV7-3	TRBJ1-1	CASSLTGTAGAAFF
TRBV3-1	TRBJ2-5	CASSQDREETQYF
TRBV2	TRBJ2-3	CASSPLAGARDTQYF
TRBV5-1	TRBJ2-1	CASSPRQGLTNEQFF
TRBV4-2	TRBJ2-2	CASSPNTNTGELFF
TRBV3-1	TRBJ2-1	CASSQADRVPNNEQFF
TRBV10-3	TRBJ2-5	CAISAKDRGIETQYF
TRBV29-1	TRBJ2-6	CSVRTGAGANVLTF
TRBV5-8	TRBJ1-6	CATRGNNSPLHF
TRBV5-6	TRBJ1-5	CASSLGGQGSNQPQHF
TRBV7-9	TRBJ2-2	CASSTRERPTTGELFF
TRBV7-8	TRBJ1-6	CASSFFSGNPPLHF
TRBV10-3	TRBJ2-1	CAIGFGDTYNEQFF
TRBV6-5	TRBJ1-1	CASSSSRATEAFF
TRBV5-6	TRBJ2-4	CASSLYPPSIQYF
TRBV5-1	TRBJ2-5	CASSLDRQETQYF
TRBV11-2	TRBJ1-2	CASSSLAGTGKNYGYTF
TRBV4-2	TRBJ2-1	CASSRGGEANEQFF
TRBV2	TRBJ2-3	CASTRESDTQYF
TRBV6-1	TRBJ1-5	CASSEQGLVFRNQPQHF
TRBV4-2	TRBJ2-7	CASSQEGPRAYEQYF
TRBV5-4	TRBJ2-4	CASSLVAGGPLPNIQYF
TRBV7-6	TRBJ2-7	CASSLEGGKGYEQYF
TRBV12-3/TRBV12-4	TRBJ2-5	CASSTRTSMETQYF
TRBV7-7	TRBJ2-1	CASSRDLAGGANEQFF
TRBV3-1	TRBJ1-3	CASYPGGSGNTIYF
TRBV4-1	TRBJ1-3	CASSPTGVAGNTIYF
TRBV3-1	TRBJ1-2	CASSQGAAVLPGYGYTF
TRBV20-1	TRBJ2-3	CSAPALRDTQYF
TRBV3-1	TRBJ2-1	CASSLGLAGENEQFF
TRBV5-6	TRBJ2-5	CASSPLGPGQETQYF
TRBV9	TRBJ1-1	CASSVGLGQMNTEAFF
TRBV2	TRBJ2-3	CASRLIADTQYF
TRBV20-1	TRBJ2-5	CSARDLQREYQETQYF
TRBV6-1	TRBJ2-1	CASSGGAINEQFF
TRBV29-1	TRBJ1-1	CSVQTGGDTEAFF
TRBV20-1	TRBJ1-1	CSARDKGVLKAFF
TRBV12-3/TRBV12-4	TRBJ2-5	CASSSTWDSQETQYF
TRBV12-3/TRBV12-4	TRBJ1-1	CASSLQRITEAFF
TRBV5-1	TRBJ2-7	CASRETGAFGDYEQYF
TRBV28	TRBJ2-7	CASSPGTGFYEQYF
TRBV2	TRBJ2-2	CASTEGGGRGTGELFF